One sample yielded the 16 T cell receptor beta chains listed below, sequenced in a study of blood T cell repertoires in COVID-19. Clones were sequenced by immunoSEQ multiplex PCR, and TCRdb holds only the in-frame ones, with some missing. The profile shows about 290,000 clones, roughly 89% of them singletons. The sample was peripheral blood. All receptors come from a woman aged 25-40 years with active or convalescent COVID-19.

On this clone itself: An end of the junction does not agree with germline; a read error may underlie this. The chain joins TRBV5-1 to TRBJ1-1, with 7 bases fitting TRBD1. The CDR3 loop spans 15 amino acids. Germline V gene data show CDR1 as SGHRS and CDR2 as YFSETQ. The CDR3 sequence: CASRLGSEGASEAFF. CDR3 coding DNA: TGCGCCAGCAGGTTGGGTTCGGAGGGGGCTTCTGAAGCTTTCTTT.

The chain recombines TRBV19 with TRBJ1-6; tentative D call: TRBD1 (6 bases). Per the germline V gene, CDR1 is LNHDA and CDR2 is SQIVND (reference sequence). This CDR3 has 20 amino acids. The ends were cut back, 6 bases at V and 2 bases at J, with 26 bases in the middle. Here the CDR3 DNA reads TGTGCCAGTAGGACGCACCGGGACAAAGGCGGCCTACCCTATAATTCACCCCTCCACTTT. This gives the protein CASRTHRDKGGLPYNSPLHF. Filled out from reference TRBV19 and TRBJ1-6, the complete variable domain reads DGGITQSPKYLFRKEGQNVTLSCEQNLNHDAMYWYRQDPGQGLRLIYYSQIVNDFQKGDIAEGYSVSREKKESFPLTVTSAQKNPTAFYLCASRTHRDKGGLPYNSPLHFGNGTRLTVT.

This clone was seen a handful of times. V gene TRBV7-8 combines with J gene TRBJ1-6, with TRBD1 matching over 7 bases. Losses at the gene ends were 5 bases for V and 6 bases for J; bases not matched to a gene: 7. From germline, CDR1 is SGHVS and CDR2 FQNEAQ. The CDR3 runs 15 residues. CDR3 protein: CASSPYGTVNSPLHF. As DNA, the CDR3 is TGTGCCAGCAGCCCATACGGGACAGTTAATTCACCCCTCCACTTT. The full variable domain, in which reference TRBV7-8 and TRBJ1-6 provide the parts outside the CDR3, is GAGVSQSPRYKVAKRGQDVALRCDPISGHVSLFWYQQALGQGPEFLTYFQNEAQLDKSGLPSDRFFAERPEGSVSTLKIQRTQQEDSAVYLCASSPYGTVNSPLHFGNGTRLTVT.

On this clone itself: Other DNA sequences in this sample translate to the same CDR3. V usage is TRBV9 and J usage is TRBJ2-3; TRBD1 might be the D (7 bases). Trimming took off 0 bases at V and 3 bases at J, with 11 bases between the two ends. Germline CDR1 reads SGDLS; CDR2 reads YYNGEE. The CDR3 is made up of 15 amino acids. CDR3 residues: CASSVGAGGTDTQYF. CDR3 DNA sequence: TGTGCCAGCAGCGTAGGGGCAGGGGGGACAGATACGCAGTATTTT.

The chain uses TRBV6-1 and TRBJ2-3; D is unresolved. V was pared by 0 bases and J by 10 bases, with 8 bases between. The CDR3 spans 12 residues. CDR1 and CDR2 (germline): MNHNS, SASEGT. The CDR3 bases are TGTGCCAGCAGTGAAGCTTTAGAATCGCAGTATTTT. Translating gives CASSEALESQYF.

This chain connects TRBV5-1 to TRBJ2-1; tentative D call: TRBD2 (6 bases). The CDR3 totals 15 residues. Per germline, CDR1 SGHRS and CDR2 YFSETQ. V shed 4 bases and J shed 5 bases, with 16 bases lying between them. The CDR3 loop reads CASSPGALSHNEQFF. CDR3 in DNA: TGCGCCAGCAGCCCGGGAGCGTTGTCCCACAATGAGCAGTTCTTC.

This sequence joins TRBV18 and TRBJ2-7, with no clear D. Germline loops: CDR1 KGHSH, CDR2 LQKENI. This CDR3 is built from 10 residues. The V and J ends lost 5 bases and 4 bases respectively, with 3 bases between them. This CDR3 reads CASSSYEQYF. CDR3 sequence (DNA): TGTGCCAGCTCATCGTACGAGCAGTACTTC. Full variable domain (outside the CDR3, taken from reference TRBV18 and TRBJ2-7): NAGVMQNPRHLVRRRGQEARLRCSPMKGHSHVYWYRQLPEEGLKFMVYLQKENIIDESGMPKERFSAEFPKEGPSILRIQQVVRGDSAAYFCASSSYEQYFGPGTRLTVT.

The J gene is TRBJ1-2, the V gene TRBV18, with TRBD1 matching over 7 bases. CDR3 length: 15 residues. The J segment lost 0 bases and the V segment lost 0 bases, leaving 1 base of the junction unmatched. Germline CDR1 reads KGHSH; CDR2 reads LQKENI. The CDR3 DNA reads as TGTGCCAGCTCACCACCGAGGGGGCCTAACTATGGCTACACCTTC. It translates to CASSPPRGPNYGYTF.

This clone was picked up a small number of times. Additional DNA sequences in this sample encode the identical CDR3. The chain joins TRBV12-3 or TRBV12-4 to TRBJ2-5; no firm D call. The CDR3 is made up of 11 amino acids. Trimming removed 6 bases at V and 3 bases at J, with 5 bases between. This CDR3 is CASSLEETQYF. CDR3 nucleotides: TGTGCCAGCAGCCTTGAAGAGACCCAGTACTTC.

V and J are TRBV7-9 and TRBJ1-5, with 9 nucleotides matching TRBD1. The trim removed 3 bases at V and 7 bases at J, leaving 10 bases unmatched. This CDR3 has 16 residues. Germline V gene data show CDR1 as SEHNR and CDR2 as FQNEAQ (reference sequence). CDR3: CASSLWTGVIEQPQHF. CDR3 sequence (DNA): TGTGCCAGCAGCTTGTGGACAGGGGTGATAGAGCAGCCCCAGCATTTT.

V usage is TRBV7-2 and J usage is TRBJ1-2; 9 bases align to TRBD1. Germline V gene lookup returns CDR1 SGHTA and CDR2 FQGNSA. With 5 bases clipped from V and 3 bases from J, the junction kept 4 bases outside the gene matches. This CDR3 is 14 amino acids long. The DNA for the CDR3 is TGTGCCAGCAGCAAGCGGACAGGGGACTATGGCTACACCTTC. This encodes CASSKRTGDYGYTF. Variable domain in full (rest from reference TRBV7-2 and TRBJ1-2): GAGVSQSPSNKVTEKGKDVELRCDPISGHTALYWYRQSLGQGLEFLIYFQGNSAPDKSGLPSDRFSAERTGGSVSTLTIQRTQQEDSAVYLCASSKRTGDYGYTFGSGTRLTVV.

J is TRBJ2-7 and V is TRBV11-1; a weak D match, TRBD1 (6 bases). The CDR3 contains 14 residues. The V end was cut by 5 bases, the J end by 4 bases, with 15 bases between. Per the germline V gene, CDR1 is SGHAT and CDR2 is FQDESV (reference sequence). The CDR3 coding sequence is TGTGCCAGCAGCCGAGGGGGTTTCGGGTACGAGCAGTACTTC. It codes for CASSRGGFGYEQYF.

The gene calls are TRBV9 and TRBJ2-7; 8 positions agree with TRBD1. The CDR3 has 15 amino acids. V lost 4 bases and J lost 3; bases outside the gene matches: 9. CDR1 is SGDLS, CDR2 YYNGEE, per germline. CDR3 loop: CASSPRTGNGYEQYF. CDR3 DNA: TGTGCCAGCAGCCCACGGACAGGGAATGGCTACGAGCAGTACTTC. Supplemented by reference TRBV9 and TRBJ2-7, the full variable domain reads DSGVTQTPKHLITATGQRVTLRCSPRSGDLSVYWYQQSLDQGLQFLIQYYNGEERAKGNILERFSAQQFPDLHSELNLSSLELGDSALYFCASSPRTGNGYEQYFGPGTRLTVT.

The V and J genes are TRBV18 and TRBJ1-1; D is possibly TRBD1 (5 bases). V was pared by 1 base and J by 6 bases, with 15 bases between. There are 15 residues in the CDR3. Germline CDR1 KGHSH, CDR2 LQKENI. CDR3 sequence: CASSPREPGRAEAFF. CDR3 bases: TGTGCCAGCTCACCACGGGAGCCAGGGAGGGCTGAAGCTTTCTTT.

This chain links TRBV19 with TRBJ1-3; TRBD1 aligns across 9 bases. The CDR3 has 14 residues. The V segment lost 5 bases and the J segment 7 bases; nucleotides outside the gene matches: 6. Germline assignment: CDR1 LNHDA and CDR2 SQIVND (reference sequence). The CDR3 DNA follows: TGTGCCAGTAGTCGAAACAGGGGGCTGAACACCATATATTTT. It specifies CASSRNRGLNTIYF.

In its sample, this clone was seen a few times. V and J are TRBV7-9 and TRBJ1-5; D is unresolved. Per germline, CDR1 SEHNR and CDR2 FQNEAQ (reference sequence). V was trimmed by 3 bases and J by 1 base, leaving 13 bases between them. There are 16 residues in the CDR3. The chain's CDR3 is CASSFASGVSNQPQHF. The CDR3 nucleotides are TGTGCCAGCAGCTTTGCGTCCGGGGTGAGCAATCAGCCCCAGCATTTT.